These 24 T cell receptor beta chains originate from one sample sequenced in a study of T cell responses to AZD1222 COVID-19 vaccine. Produced via immunoSEQ multiplex PCR; TCRdb's table is partial and in-frame only. Among about 150,000 clones, around 92% were seen once, and the ten largest hold roughly 2.3%. The material was peripheral blood, obtained on day 0 of AZD1222 vaccination. The receptors come from an adult in good health.

The chain combines TRBV3-1 (or the pseudogene TRBV3-2) with TRBJ1-6, with D possibly TRBD1 on 5 matching bases. Deletions cut 1 base from V and 6 bases from J, with 10 bases between. CDR3 length equals 15 residues. CDR1 and CDR2 (germline): LGHDT, YNNKEL (reference sequence). As DNA, the CDR3 is TGTGCCAGCAGCCAAGCCCGGGGGTGTAATTCACCCCTCCACTTT. It translates to CASSQARGCNSPLHF.

V is TRBV7-8 and J is TRBJ2-1; 10 bases fit TRBD2. This CDR3 is 18 amino acids long. Germline V CDR1 and CDR2: SGHVS, FQNEAQ. V lost 2 bases and J lost 5; bases outside the gene matches: 12. The CDR3 is CASSLKSSSLAGDNEQFF. The CDR3, as DNA: TGTGCCAGCAGCTTAAAATCGTCGTCTCTAGCGGGGGACAATGAGCAGTTCTTC.

The CDR3 DNA is TGTGCCAGCAGCTGGGGACTAGCGGGGGGCCCCTCACTAGCCAAAAACATTCAGTACTTC. Protein product: CASSWGLAGGPSLAKNIQYF. This chain links TRBV11-3 with TRBJ2-4; TRBD2 agrees at 15 bases. The CDR3 is 20 residues long. Trimming cost V 4 bases and J 0 bases; bases outside gene matches: 10. Germline V gives CDR1 SGHNT, CDR2 YENEEA.

This clone was detected only once. The chain carries TRBV28 and TRBJ2-7, with TRBD2 matching 7 bases. Trimming cost V 3 bases and J 2 bases; bases outside gene matches: 13. Germline CDR1 is MDHEN and CDR2 is SYDVKM. The CDR3 is 17 amino acids. CDR3 residues: CASSLALGLAVTYEQYF. The CDR3 region has the DNA TGTGCCAGCAGTTTGGCCCTCGGGCTAGCGGTAACCTACGAGCAGTACTTC.

V usage is TRBV5-1 and J usage is TRBJ2-7, with 10 nucleotides matching TRBD2. CDR3 length: 15 residues. V trimming: 3 bases; J trimming: 4 bases; junction bases outside the gene matches: 7. Per the germline V gene, CDR1 is SGHRS and CDR2 is YFSETQ. CDR3 sequence: CASSSLAGAQYEQYF. Here the CDR3 DNA reads TGCGCCAGCAGCTCTCTAGCGGGAGCCCAATACGAGCAGTACTTC.

The chain carries TRBV3-1 (or the pseudogene TRBV3-2) and TRBJ2-2; perhaps TRBD1 as D (6 bases). The germline V gene has CDR1 LGHDT and CDR2 YNNKEL (reference sequence). V was pared by 0 bases and J by 6 bases, with 8 bases between. The length of the CDR3 is 14 residues. CDR3 sequence (DNA): TGTGCCAGCAGCCAAGACAGGGGCCCCGGGGAGCTGTTTTTT. Residues: CASSQDRGPGELFF.

This clone occurred once. The chain uses TRBV27 and TRBJ2-1; the match to TRBD1 covers 8 bases. V shed 5 bases, J shed 3 bases, and the junction held 6 bases outside the gene matches. In germline, CDR1 is MNHEY, CDR2 SMNVEV (reference sequence). This CDR3 spans 15 amino acids. The CDR3 DNA reads as TGTGCCAGCAGTCTACAGGGGGATAACTACAATGAGCAGTTCTTC. Translated: CASSLQGDNYNEQFF.

The chain joins TRBV25-1 to TRBJ2-5; 9 bases align to TRBD2. The trim removed 2 bases at V and 1 base at J, leaving 5 bases unmatched. This CDR3 contains 16 residues. Germline CDR1 and CDR2: MGHDK and SYGVNS. CDR3 sequence reads: CASSELAGPFQETQYF. The CDR3 nucleotides read TGTGCCAGCAGTGAACTAGCGGGGCCTTTCCAAGAGACCCAGTACTTC.

The chain recombines TRBV5-1 with TRBJ2-7, with 12 bases matching TRBD1. With 2 bases clipped from V and 6 bases from J, the junction kept 12 bases outside the gene matches. CDR3 length: 17 residues. CDR1 and CDR2 from the germline V gene are SGHRS and YFSETQ. The DNA of the CDR3 is TGCGCCAGCAGCTTCATTACTGGGACAGGGGGCCATGGCGAGCAGTACTTC. This gives the protein CASSFITGTGGHGEQYF.

The V and J genes are TRBV14 and TRBJ2-2, with TRBD1 as a possible D gene (6 bases). The CDR3 length is 17 residues. Germline CDR1 is SGHDN and CDR2 is FVKESK. Trimming cost V 1 base and J 5 bases, with 17 bases left between them. CDR3 in DNA: TGTGCCAGCAGCCAAGGTATCACAGGGAGAGTAACCGGGGAGCTGTTTTTT. This codes for CASSQGITGRVTGELFF.

The chain has TRBV4-2 and TRBJ1-3; D gene unclear. Trimming left V 1 base short and J 0 bases short, with 7 bases between. The V gene's germline CDR1 is LGHNA and CDR2 YNFKEQ. The CDR3 loop spans 15 amino acids. CDR3 loop: CASSQVTVSGNTIYF. Here the CDR3 DNA reads TGTGCCAGCAGCCAAGTTACGGTCTCTGGAAACACCATATATTTT.

This clone was seen a single time. This chain uses TRBV28 with TRBJ2-1; either TRBD1 or TRBD2 may fit D (5 bases each). V was cut by 5 bases and J by 0 bases, with 14 bases left in between. This CDR3 contains 16 residues. From germline, CDR1 is MDHEN and CDR2 SYDVKM. This chain's CDR3 is CASSLTGTSSYNEQFF. In DNA, the CDR3 is TGTGCCAGCAGTCTCACCGGGACGAGCTCCTACAATGAGCAGTTCTTC. The full variable domain, rest sourced from reference TRBV28 and TRBJ2-1, is DVKVTQSSRYLVKRTGEKVFLECVQDMDHENMFWYRQDPGLGLRLIYFSYDVKMKEKGDIPEGYSVSREKKERFSLILESASTNQTSMYLCASSLTGTSSYNEQFFGPGTRLTVL.

The chain carries TRBV12-5 and TRBJ2-2; D not certain. CDR1 is LGHNT, CDR2 FRNRAP, per germline. V gave up 0 bases and J gave up 1 base, with 6 bases separating them. This CDR3 spans 15 amino acids. The chain's CDR3 is CASGLVGVNTGELFF. The CDR3 DNA sequence: TGTGCTAGTGGTTTGGTAGGAGTGAACACCGGGGAGCTGTTTTTT.

The V call is TRBV3-1 (or the pseudogene TRBV3-2), the J call TRBJ2-3; 8 bases are a match to TRBD2. The CDR3 covers 16 residues. J was trimmed by 4 bases and V by 1 base; bases with no gene match: 7. CDR1 and CDR2 (germline): LGHDT, YNNKEL (reference sequence). DNA for the CDR3: TGTGCCAGCAGCCAAGGTAACGGGGGGGTACCAGATACGCAGTATTTT. The encoded protein is CASSQGNGGVPDTQYF.

In nucleotides, the CDR3 is TGTGCCAGCAGTCTTTACGGGACAGGGAGCTATGGCTACACCTTC. It yields the protein CASSLYGTGSYGYTF. V usage is TRBV6-5 and J usage is TRBJ1-2; 9 bases map to TRBD1. The CDR3 is 15 amino acids. Germline CDR1 and CDR2: MNHEY and SVGAGI. V was clipped by 5 bases and J by 4 bases; unmatched bases: 8.

The rearrangement joins TRBV7-9 to TRBJ2-7; TRBD1 might be the D (5 bases). The V gene's germline CDR1 is SEHNR and CDR2 FQNEAQ (reference sequence). The CDR3 covers 14 residues. The V and J ends lost 4 bases and 2 bases respectively, with 12 bases between them. The CDR3 DNA is TGTGCCAGCAGCTCCCGACAGACAACCTACGAGCAGTACTTC. Translated, it gives CASSSRQTTYEQYF.

The V call is TRBV5-1, the J call TRBJ1-3; 10 bases line up with TRBD1. The germline V gene has CDR1 SGHRS and CDR2 YFSETQ. The CDR3 is 15 residues long. The V segment lost 0 bases and the J segment 7 bases; nucleotides outside the gene matches: 4. For the CDR3, the DNA is TGCGCCAGCAGCTTGGCCTTGGGACAGGGGAACACCATATATTTT. Its translation is CASSLALGQGNTIYF.

This chain joins TRBV12-3 or TRBV12-4 and TRBJ1-1, with D hard to call. The CDR3 runs 13 residues. Trimming stripped 3 bases from V and 0 bases from J, with 5 bases between. The CDR3 sequence is CASSFEVNTEAFF. Written as DNA, the CDR3 is TGTGCCAGCAGTTTTGAAGTGAACACTGAAGCTTTCTTT.

This rearrangement joins TRBV19 to TRBJ2-2; no clear D gene. Germline loops: CDR1 LNHDA, CDR2 SQIVND (reference sequence). V dropped 3 bases and J dropped 1 base, with 6 bases sitting between them. The CDR3 loop spans 14 amino acids. The CDR3 loop reads CASSMGWNTGELFF. CDR3 nucleotide sequence: TGTGCCAGTAGTATGGGCTGGAACACCGGGGAGCTGTTTTTT.

The chain uses TRBV4-3 and TRBJ2-5, with 9 bases lining up with TRBD1. The CDR3 runs to 16 residues. V trimming: 1 base; J trimming: 7 bases; junction bases outside the gene matches: 10. Germline V gene lookup returns CDR1 LGHNA and CDR2 YSLEER. CDR3 coding DNA: TGCGCCAGCAGCCAAGGGGGACAGGGTAGTTATGGGACCCAGTACTTC. Its protein is CASSQGGQGSYGTQYF.

J is TRBJ2-3 and V is TRBV7-9; D may be TRBD2 (5 bases). Germline V gene sequence: CDR1 SEHNR, CDR2 FQNEAQ (reference sequence). This CDR3 contains 12 residues. V was trimmed by 6 bases and J by 4 bases, leaving 8 bases between them. This chain's CDR3 is CASSLAADTQYF. CDR3 DNA: TGTGCCAGCAGTCTAGCAGCAGATACGCAGTATTTT.

The V and J genes are TRBV19 and TRBJ1-6; TRBD1 agrees at 7 bases. The germline V gene has CDR1 LNHDA and CDR2 SQIVND (reference sequence). Germline trimming cut 5 bases from V and 7 bases from J; bases unmatched to any gene: 5. CDR3 length equals 14 residues. The CDR3 DNA is TGTGCCAGTAGTGAAGGCAGGGGGAATTCACCCCTCCACTTT. Encoded protein: CASSEGRGNSPLHF.

The V call is TRBV6-2 or TRBV6-3, the J call TRBJ2-1; D may be TRBD2 (5 bases). V shed 6 bases and J shed 12 bases, with 18 bases lying between them. The length of the CDR3 is 13 residues. CDR1 MNHEY and CDR2 SVGEGT come from the germline V gene. The CDR3 DNA sequence: TGTGCCAGCAGCCCTATGGAGGCATTGGGGCAGTTCTTC. Translating it yields CASSPMEALGQFF.

A note on this clone: Within the sample, other DNA sequences also encode this same CDR3. CDR3 sequence: CASSSTLNQPQHF. The CDR3 coding sequence is TGTGCCAGCAGTTCTACCCTAAATCAGCCCCAGCATTTT. The chain uses TRBV6-5 and TRBJ1-5; D gene uncertain. CDR1 is MNHEY, CDR2 SVGAGI, per germline. This CDR3 region has 13 residues. Trimming left V 4 bases short and J 4 bases short, with 8 bases between.